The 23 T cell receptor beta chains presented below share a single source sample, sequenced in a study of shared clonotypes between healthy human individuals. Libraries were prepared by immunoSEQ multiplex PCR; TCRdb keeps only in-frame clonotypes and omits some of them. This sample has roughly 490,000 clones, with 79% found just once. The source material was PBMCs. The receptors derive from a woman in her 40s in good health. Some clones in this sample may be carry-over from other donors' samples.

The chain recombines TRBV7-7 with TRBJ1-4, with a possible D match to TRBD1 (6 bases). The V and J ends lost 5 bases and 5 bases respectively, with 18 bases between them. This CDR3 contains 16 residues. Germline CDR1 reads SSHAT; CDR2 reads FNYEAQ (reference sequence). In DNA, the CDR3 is TGTGCCAGCAGCCCCGAGTGGGGACAAGTAAATGAAAAACTGTTTTTT. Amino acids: CASSPEWGQVNEKLFF. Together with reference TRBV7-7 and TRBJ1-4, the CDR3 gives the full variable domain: GAGVSQSPRYKVTKRGQDVTLRCDPISSHATLYWYQQALGQGPEFLTYFNYEAQPDKSGLPSDRFSAERPEGSISTLTIQRTEQRDSAMYRCASSPEWGQVNEKLFFGSGTQLSVL.

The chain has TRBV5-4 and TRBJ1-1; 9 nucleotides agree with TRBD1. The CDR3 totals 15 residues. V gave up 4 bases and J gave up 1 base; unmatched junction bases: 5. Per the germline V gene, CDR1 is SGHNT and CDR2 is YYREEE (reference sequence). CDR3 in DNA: TGTGCCAGCAGCACTAACAGGGGGCGGAACACTGAAGCTTTCTTT. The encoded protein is CASSTNRGRNTEAFF.

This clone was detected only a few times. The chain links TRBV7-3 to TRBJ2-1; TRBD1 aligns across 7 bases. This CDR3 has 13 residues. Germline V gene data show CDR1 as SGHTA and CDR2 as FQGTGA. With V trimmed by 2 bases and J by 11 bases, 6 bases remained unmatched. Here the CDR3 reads CASSLEVGQKQFF. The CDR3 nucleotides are TGTGCCAGCAGCTTAGAAGTGGGACAGAAGCAGTTCTTC. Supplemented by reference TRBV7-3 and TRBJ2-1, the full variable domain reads GAGVSQTPSNKVTEKGKYVELRCDPISGHTALYWYRQSLGQGPEFLIYFQGTGAADDSGLPNDRFFAVRPEGSVSTLKIQRTERGDSAVYLCASSLEVGQKQFFGPGTRLTVL.

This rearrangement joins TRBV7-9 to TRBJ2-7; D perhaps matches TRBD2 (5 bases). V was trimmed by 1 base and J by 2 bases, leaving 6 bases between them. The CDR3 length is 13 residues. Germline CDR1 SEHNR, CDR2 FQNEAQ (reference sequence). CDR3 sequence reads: CASSLELAYEQYF. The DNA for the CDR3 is TGTGCCAGCAGCTTAGAACTAGCCTACGAGCAGTACTTC.

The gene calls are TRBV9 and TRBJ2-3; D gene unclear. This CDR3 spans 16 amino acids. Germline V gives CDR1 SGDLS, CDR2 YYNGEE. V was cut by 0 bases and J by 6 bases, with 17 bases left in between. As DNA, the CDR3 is TGTGCCAGCAGCGTAGACCCCGTGGAGCCCGGGGATACGCAGTATTTT. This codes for CASSVDPVEPGDTQYF.

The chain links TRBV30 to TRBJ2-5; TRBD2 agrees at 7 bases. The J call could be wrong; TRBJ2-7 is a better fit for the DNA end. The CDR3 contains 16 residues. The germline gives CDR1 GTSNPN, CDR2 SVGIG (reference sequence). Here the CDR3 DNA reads TGTGCCTGGAGTCCGAGGACCCCGCGGGAGCGCTACGAGCAGTACTTC. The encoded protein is CAWSPRTPRERYEQYF.

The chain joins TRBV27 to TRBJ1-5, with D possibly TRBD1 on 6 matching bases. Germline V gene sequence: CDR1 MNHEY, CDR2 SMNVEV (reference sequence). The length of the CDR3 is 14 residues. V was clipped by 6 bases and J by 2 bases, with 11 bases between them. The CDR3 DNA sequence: TGTGCCAGCAGGAAAGGGGGTCGCAATCAGCCCCAGCATTTT. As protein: CASRKGGRNQPQHF.

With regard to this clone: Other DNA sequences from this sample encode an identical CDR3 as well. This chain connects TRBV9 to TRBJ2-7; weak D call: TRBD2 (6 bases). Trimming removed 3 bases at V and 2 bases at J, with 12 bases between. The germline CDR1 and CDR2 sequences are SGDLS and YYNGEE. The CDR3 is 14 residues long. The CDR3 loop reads CASSETGTPYEQYF. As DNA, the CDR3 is TGTGCCAGCAGCGAGACCGGGACTCCCTACGAGCAGTACTTC.

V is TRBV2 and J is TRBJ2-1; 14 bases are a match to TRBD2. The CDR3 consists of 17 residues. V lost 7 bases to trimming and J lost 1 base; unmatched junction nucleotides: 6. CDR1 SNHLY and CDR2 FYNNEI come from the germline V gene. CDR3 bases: TGTGCCAGCATGACTAGCGGGAGGGCCGTTTCCTACAATGAGCAGTTCTTC. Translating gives CASMTSGRAVSYNEQFF. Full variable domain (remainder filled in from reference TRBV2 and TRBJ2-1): EPEVTQTPSHQVTQMGQEVILRCVPISNHLYFYWYRQILGQKVEFLVSFYNNEISEKSEIFDDQFSVERPDGSNFTLKIRSTKLEDSAMYFCASMTSGRAVSYNEQFFGPGTRLTVL.

The DNA for the CDR3 is TGTGCCAGCAGCCTCCCGGGGGTAGCGGGATCCACAGATACGCAGTATTTT. The encoded protein is CASSLPGVAGSTDTQYF. The V gene is TRBV7-9, the J gene TRBJ2-3, with 8 positions matching TRBD2. This CDR3 region has 17 residues. Per the germline V gene, CDR1 is SEHNR and CDR2 is FQNEAQ (reference sequence). Germline trimming cut 5 bases from V and 2 bases from J; bases unmatched to any gene: 12. The complete variable domain, with remaining parts taken from reference TRBV7-9 and TRBJ2-3, reads DTGVSQNPRHKITKRGQNVTFRCDPISEHNRLYWYRQTLGQGPEFLTYFQNEAQLEKSRLLSDRFSAERPKGSFSTLEIQRTEQGDSAMYLCASSLPGVAGSTDTQYFGPGTRLTVL.

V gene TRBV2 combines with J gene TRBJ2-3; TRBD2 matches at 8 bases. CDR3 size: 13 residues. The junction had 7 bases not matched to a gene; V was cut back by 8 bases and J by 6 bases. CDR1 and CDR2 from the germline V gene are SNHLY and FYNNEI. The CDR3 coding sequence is TGTGCCAGCTCAGGACTAGCATCGGATACGCAGTATTTT. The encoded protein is CASSGLASDTQYF.

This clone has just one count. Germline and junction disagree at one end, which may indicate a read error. CDR3 sequence (DNA): TGTGCCAGCAGCTCCTACCGGGGAACGAAGGAATTT. This sequence encodes CASSSYRGTKEF. The chain recombines TRBV7-2 with TRBJ2-3, with a tentative D call TRBD2 (5 bases). The CDR3 is 12 amino acids. The germline V gene encodes CDR1 SGHTA and CDR2 FQGNSA.

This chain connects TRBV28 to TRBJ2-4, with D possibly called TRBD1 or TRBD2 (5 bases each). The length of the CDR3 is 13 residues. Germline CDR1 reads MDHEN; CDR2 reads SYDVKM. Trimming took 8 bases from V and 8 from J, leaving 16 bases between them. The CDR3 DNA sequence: TGTGCCAGCTCAGGGATGCCGAGGGACATTCAGTACTTC. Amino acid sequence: CASSGMPRDIQYF.

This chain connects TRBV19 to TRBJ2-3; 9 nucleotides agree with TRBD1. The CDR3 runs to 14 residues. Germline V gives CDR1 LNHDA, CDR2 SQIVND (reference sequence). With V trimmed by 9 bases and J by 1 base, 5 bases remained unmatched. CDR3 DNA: TGTGCCAGCCAGAACAGGGGGCGCACAGATACGCAGTATTTT. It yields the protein CASQNRGRTDTQYF.

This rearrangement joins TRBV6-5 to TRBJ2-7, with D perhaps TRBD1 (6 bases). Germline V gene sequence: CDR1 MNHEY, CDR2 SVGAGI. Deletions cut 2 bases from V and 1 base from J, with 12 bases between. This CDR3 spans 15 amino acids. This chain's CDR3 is CASSYVQGLSYEQYF. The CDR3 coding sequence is TGTGCCAGCAGTTACGTTCAGGGGCTATCCTACGAGCAGTACTTC.

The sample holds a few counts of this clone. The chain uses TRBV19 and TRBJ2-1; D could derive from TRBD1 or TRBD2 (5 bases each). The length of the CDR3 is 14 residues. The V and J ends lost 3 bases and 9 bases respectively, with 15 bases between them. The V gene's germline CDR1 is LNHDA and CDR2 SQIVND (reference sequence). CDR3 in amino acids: CASSIRVGGTEQFF. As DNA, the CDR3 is TGTGCCAGTAGTATTAGGGTTGGGGGAACTGAGCAGTTCTTC.

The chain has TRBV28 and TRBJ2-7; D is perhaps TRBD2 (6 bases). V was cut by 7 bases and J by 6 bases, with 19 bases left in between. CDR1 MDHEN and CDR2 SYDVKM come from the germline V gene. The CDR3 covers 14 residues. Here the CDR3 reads CASKRRREPGEQYF. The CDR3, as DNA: TGTGCCAGCAAACGACGCCGGGAGCCGGGCGAGCAGTACTTC.

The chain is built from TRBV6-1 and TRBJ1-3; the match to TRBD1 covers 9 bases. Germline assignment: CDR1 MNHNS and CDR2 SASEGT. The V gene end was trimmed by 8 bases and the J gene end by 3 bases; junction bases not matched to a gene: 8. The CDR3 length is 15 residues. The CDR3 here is CASCRTGGDGNTIYF. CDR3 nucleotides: TGTGCCAGCTGCCGTACAGGGGGCGATGGAAACACCATATATTTT.

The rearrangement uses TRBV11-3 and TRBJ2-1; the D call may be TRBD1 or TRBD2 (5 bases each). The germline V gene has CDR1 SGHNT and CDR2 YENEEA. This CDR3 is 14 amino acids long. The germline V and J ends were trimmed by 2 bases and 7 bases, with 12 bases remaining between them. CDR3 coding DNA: TGTGCCAGCAGCTTAAGGGGATCGGGGAATGAGCAGTTCTTC. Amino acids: CASSLRGSGNEQFF.

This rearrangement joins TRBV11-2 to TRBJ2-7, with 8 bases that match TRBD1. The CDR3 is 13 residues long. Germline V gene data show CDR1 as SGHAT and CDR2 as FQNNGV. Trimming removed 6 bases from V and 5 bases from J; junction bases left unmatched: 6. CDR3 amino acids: CASSLDRENEQYF. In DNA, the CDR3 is TGTGCCAGCAGTTTGGACAGGGAAAACGAGCAGTACTTC.

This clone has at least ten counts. For the CDR3, the DNA is TGTGCCACCCTCCCCGCTAGCGGAGGACGGGTCTACGAGCAGTACTTC. This codes for CATLPASGGRVYEQYF. The chain combines TRBV28 with TRBJ2-7; 7 positions agree with TRBD2. The CDR3 contains 16 residues. J lost 3 bases, V lost 10 bases, and 18 bases had no gene match. Germline-derived CDR1 and CDR2 are MDHEN and SYDVKM.

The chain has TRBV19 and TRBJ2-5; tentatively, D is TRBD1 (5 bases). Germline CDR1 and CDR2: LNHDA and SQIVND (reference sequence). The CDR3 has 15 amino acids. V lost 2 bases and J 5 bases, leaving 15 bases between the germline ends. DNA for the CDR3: TGTGCCAGTAGTATAATGATGGGGAACAGGGAGACCCAGTACTTC. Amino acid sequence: CASSIMMGNRETQYF.

As DNA, the CDR3 is TGTGCCAGCAGAGGACTAGCGGGCCCACAAGAGACCCAGTACTTC. It is translated as CASRGLAGPQETQYF. The V gene is TRBV2, the J gene TRBJ2-5, with 11 bases identical to TRBD2. Germline V gene lookup returns CDR1 SNHLY and CDR2 FYNNEI. J lost 2 bases, V lost 6 bases, and 5 bases had no gene match. The CDR3 sequence is 15 residues long.